The subject of this entry is one T cell receptor (beta chain). This clonotype appeared once. Its antigen is unknown. No qualities accompany the bases; no much larger clone lies one base away. A lone read offers only weak evidence. This sample is part of a study of T cells in Graves' hyperthyroidism and ophthalmopathy (dated by TCRdb to the late 2010s). With regard to the full study: Peripheral blood samples were taken at initial diagnosis, before any treatment was given. A discovery cohort of 95 to 100 patients, approximately 45 with Graves' ophthalmopathy and approximately 57 with stable Graves' hyperthyroidism, was used to find distinguishing TCR V-J signatures. Prospective prediction of ophthalmopathy was tested in an independent validation cohort consisting of about 20 hyperthyroidism patients and around 16 patients who later progressed to ophthalmopathy. The 100 discovery patients were divided at random into training and test sets in a 7:3 ratio. In addition, the study compared T-cell repertoires in thyroid tissue and in blood from five to seven Graves' hyperthyroidism patients. After sampling, hyperthyroidism patients received methimazole starting at 30 mg daily, and ophthalmopathy patients received high-dose intravenous methylprednisolone. The paper reports TCR Vbeta CDR3 sequencing of about 140 peripheral blood samples: 43 ophthalmopathy, roughly 80 hyperthyroidism and roughly 17 progressor patients.

The TCR beta CDR3 regions were amplified from RNA transcripts. For the first round of RT-PCR on the TCR CDR3, the HTBI primer set was used together with the Qiagen OneStep RT-PCR kit. A second multiplex PCR round built the libraries, followed by size selection and purification. Sequencing of the libraries was done on an Illumina HiSeq2000 using paired-end 100 bp reads. In the original analysis: SOAPnuke was used to process the raw data, throwing out any read that contained adapters or uncalled bases, had a mean Phred below 15, or lacked an exact constant-primer or identifier match. COPE v1.2.5 was used to merge the high-quality paired reads, and each unique nucleotide sequence was defined as a clonotype. MiTCR v1.1 was used to align clonotypes to the IMGT TRBV, TRBD and TRBJ reference segments. Analysis was restricted to V-J combinations with a frequency above 0.0001, which covered 98% to 99.2% of repertoires. A TCS score was defined as the ratio between F50 (clonal expansion) and ExV (chaos), using BLOSUM62-based TCRdist between CDR3 peptides within each V-J. Welch's t-statistics and random forest reduced roughly 530 V-J features to 13, which were used in a naive Bayes classifier (R e1071). Clones were called with MiXCR by TCRdb after fastp trimmed the public reads at Q25, and only in-frame beta chains were retained. Each entry is one CDR3 protein sequence, shown with its most common DNA and genes. For this entry, the V and J calls and clone size follow TCRdb and not the study's own pipeline. The sample records roughly 400,000 distinct CDR3 sequences, 25% of which are singletons. The ten largest clones capture 73% of the sample.

V is trimmed back by 6 bases and J by 5 bases, and the junction contains 13 bases that no gene match accounts for. According to the germline V gene, CDR1 reads MDHEN and CDR2 reads SYDVKM. Reading from cysteine to phenylalanine, the CDR3 counts 16 amino acids. Only the CDR3 part of the read is kept: 48 bases, read in frame from the first base. What the work shows at the level of the full study, not this receptor alone: Sample size was not statistically predetermined, and investigators were not blinded to group allocation. In cross-validation, a model built on a 13 V-J signature told ophthalmopathy apart from stable hyperthyroidism with approximately 91% sensitivity and around 84% specificity, and in testing the same model reached 80%/75%. In validation, the model predicted progression to ophthalmopathy a median of roughly 6.5 months before onset, with roughly 70% sensitivity and about 75% specificity. Most expanded thyroid clonotypes (frequency above 0.001) were also detected in blood, suggesting blood repertoires may reflect thyroid immune responses.

A patient counted as having stable Graves' hyperthyroidism if no progression to ophthalmopathy occurred over 18 months of follow-up. Hyperthyroidism patients were aged 18 to 65 years and newly diagnosed, with disease duration of less than 2 months. The study excluded patients with uncontrolled infections, other autoimmune diseases, pregnancy or lactation. Diagnoses relied on clinical symptoms, serum thyroxine and TRAb, thyroid ultrasound and orbital computed tomography. PBMCs were isolated from 8 to 10 ml of fresh peripheral blood by Ficoll-Paque density gradient centrifugation. Trizol reagent was used to extract total RNA, and RNA quality was then checked on an Agilent 2100 Bioanalyzer.

The clonotype was recovered from a man aged 45-65 years with Graves' hyperthyroidism. The rearrangement joined TRBV28 to TRBJ2-3, with 8 bases matching TRBD2. Sample: blood. The CDR3 is CASSVGSGSVVDTQYF. The nucleotide sequence is TGTGCCAGCAGCGTCGGGAGCGGGAGCGTGGTAGATACGCAGTATTTT.